The present TCR beta chain was sequenced within a study of blood T cell repertoires in COVID-19 (TCRdb year 2020). Regarding the research as a whole: The collaborator samples originated in the United States, Italy and Spain and spanned the acute and convalescent phases of COVID-19. The prospective study material was composed of cDNA or gDNA derived from T cells, B-cell-depleted T cells, or PBMCs. Subjects who had been exposed to COVID-19, were actively infected with it, or had recovered from it provided the deeply sampled blood TCRbeta repertoires that made up the dataset. A freely available public database, intended as a resource for researchers studying the immune response to SARS-CoV-2, is where the repertoires were released. Samples came from the ongoing ImmuneRACE study (first 160 participants) plus 1,254 subjects from 6 global collaborators. The sample metadata nearly always contained a de-identified subject ID, COVID-19 status, age in years and sex. Where available, HLA class I and class II types were obtained from metadata supplied by the sample provider rather than from assay-based typing. Overall study results and their limits: The quantity of clinical and demographic metadata differed by source and by participant and was supplied without curation.

Spanning cysteine to phenylalanine, the CDR3 consists of 16 amino acids. Via the germline V gene, CDR1 is LGHNA and CDR2 YSLEER. TCRbeta CDR3 regions were amplified from genomic DNA by means of the immunoSEQ Assay, a bias-controlled multiplex PCR. In the paper's pipeline: The number of nucleated cells in each sample was estimated from the amplification of reference gene primers within the assay. To quantify the absolute abundance of each unique TCRbeta CDR3 rearrangement, sequence reads were collapsed and filtered. For each sample, productive Simpson clonality was calculated by taking the square root of Simpson's diversity index across productive rearrangements. The clones in this table, taken by TCRdb from immuneACCESS, are in-frame only. Not every clone is retained; where verified, under half of the shortfall comes from an unresolved V gene, and the cause of the rest is unknown. V and J calls and clone size are those listed in that table; D and trimming were worked out from the DNA. This sample has 130,000 or so clones in its table, and approximately 80% of those were observed once. Jointly, the top ten make up 20% to 30% of the sample.

Whole blood was collected in K2EDTA tubes by collaborating institutions according to the institutions' own protocols. Collaborator samples were shipped for TCRbeta analysis as frozen whole blood, isolated PBMCs, or DNA extracted from either sample type. Concerning this clone itself: The antigen this receptor binds is unknown. The limits of the CDR3 on the DNA are not certain, so only TCRdb's listed CDR3 is given.

Input material: peripheral blood. This TCR was sampled from a human donor in a cohort sampled during active COVID-19. The V gene is TRBV4-3 and the J gene is TRBJ2-1; the table's D call, TRBD1, has no DNA check behind it. The CDR3 is CASSPGTGYFGNEQFF.